Listed below are T cell receptor beta chains from one sample, sequenced in a study of monozygotic twins with inflammatory bowel disease. Using the 5' RACE reads, TCRdb records one entry per CDR3 protein without DNA. The sample has more than 300,000 distinct CDR3 sequences, and its top ten clones hold just over 2.5%. Sequencing was done on a sample of blood. The receptors shown here come from a human donor with ulcerative colitis or Crohn's disease, or a healthy co-twin of an affected twin (not recorded which). Each CDR3 is given with its conserved first and last residue.

j_call v_call cdr3_aa
TRBJ2-3 TRBV20-1 CSVDLITRNTQYF
TRBJ2-2 TRBV7-3 CASSLVWGMNTGELFF
TRBJ2-1 TRBV28 CASSFRRGARFFF
TRBJ1-5 TRBV4-3 CASSQDSPGWTGGNQPQHF
TRBJ2-5 TRBV5-1 CASRYSGGLQETQYF
TRBJ2-7 TRBV6-5 CASSYSGQGDEQYF
TRBJ1-4 TRBV12-3/TRBV12-4 CASREGQLNEKLFF
TRBJ2-3 TRBV5-1 CASSPKGTSVAQDTQYF
TRBJ2-7 TRBV4-1 CASSQDFGTGGRYEQYF
TRBJ2-1 TRBV3-1 CASRGTSGSSYNEQFF
TRBJ1-1 TRBV12-3/TRBV12-4 CATQRAGQNTEAFF
TRBJ1-1 TRBV19 CATKVQGAGTTEAFF
TRBJ2-7 TRBV12-3/TRBV12-4 CASSFLRGYEQYF
TRBJ2-3 TRBV12-3/TRBV12-4 CASSSGHLIDTQYF
TRBJ2-1 TRBV4-2 CASSQAGELTSGGAWEQFF
TRBJ2-5 TRBV11-1 CASSFFGLAGGHQETQYF
TRBJ2-1 TRBV4-1 CASSQGTVSYNEQFF
TRBJ2-7 TRBV28 CASSRTGTGVYEQYF
TRBJ2-7 TRBV10-3 CAISESGGGHEQYF
TRBJ1-5 TRBV12-3/TRBV12-4 CASSLKAVNQPQHF
TRBJ2-2 TRBV5-6 CASSRPKGTGELFF
TRBJ2-7 TRBV11-3 CASSSGTAGSSEQYF
TRBJ2-5 TRBV20-1 CSASNSPAVQETQYF
TRBJ1-5 TRBV20-1 CSAIGRGGQPQHF
TRBJ2-2 TRBV7-2 CASSLAVGVYTGELFF
TRBJ2-3 TRBV11-2 CASSLLRGLGNRPRTDTQYF
TRBJ2-2 TRBV6-5 CASSYSRGLGGELFF
TRBJ2-5 TRBV11-3 CASSLAGTGGTQYF
TRBJ2-2 TRBV6-5 CASSSPLGPGELFF
TRBJ1-1 TRBV15 CATSRVLGEAFF
TRBJ2-7 TRBV7-2 CASSHRTGYEQYF
TRBJ2-5 TRBV5-6 CASSLVGQSQETQYF